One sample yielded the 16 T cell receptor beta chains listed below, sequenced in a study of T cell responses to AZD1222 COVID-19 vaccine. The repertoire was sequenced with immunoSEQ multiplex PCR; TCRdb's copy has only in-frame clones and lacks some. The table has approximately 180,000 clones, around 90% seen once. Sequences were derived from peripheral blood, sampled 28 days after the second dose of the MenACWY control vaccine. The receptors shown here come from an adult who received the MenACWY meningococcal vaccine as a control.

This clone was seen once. CDR3 loop: CASSPRGGELFF. CDR3 DNA sequence: TGTGCCAGCAGCCCCCGCGGCGGGGAGCTGTTTTTT. The chain recombines TRBV7-8 with TRBJ2-2; D ambiguous. The V end lost 5 bases, the J end lost 7 bases, and 8 bases lay between the germline ends. Looked up from germline, CDR1 is SGHVS and CDR2 is FQNEAQ. The CDR3 totals 12 residues.

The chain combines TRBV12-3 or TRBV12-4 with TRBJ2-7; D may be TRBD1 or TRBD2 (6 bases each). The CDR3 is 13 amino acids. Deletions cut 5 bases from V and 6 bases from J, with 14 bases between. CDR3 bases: TGTGCCAGCAGTGTCTTAGGGGGAGGCGAGCAGTACTTC. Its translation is CASSVLGGGEQYF.

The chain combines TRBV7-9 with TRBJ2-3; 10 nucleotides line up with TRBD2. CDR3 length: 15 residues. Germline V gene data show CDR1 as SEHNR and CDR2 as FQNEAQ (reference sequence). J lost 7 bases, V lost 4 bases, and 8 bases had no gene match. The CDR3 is CASSSEREGRHTQYF. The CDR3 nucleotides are TGTGCCAGCAGCTCCGAGCGGGAGGGACGCCATACGCAGTATTTT.

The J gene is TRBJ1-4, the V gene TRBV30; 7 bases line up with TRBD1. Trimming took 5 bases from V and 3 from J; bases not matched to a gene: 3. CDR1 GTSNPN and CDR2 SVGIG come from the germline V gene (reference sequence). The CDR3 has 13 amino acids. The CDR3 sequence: CAWRQGANEKLFF. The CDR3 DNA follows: TGTGCCTGGCGACAGGGAGCTAATGAAAAACTGTTTTTT.

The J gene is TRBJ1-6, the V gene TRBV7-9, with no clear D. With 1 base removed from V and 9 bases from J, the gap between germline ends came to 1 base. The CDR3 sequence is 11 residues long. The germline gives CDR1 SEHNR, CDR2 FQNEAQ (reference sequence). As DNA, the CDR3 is TGTGCCAGCAGCTTAGTTTCACCCCTCCACTTT. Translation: CASSLVSPLHF.

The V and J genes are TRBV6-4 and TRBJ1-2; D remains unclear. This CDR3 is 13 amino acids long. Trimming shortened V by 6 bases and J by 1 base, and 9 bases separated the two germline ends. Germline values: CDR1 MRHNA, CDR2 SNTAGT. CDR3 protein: CASRARDNYGYTF. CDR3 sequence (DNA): TGTGCCAGCAGAGCGAGGGATAACTATGGCTACACCTTC.

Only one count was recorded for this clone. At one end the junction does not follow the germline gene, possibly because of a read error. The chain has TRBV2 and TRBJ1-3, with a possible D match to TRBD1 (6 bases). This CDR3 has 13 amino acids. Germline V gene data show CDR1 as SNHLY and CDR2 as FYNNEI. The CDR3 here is CATGQIPGNTIYF. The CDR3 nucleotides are TGCGCGACAGGACAGATCCCCGGAAACACCATATATTTT.

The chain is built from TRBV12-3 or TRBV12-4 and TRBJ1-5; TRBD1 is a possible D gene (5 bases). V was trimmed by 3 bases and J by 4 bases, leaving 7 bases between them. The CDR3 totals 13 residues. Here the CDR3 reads CASSFSGNQPQHF. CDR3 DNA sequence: TGTGCCAGCAGTTTTTCAGGGAATCAGCCCCAGCATTTT.

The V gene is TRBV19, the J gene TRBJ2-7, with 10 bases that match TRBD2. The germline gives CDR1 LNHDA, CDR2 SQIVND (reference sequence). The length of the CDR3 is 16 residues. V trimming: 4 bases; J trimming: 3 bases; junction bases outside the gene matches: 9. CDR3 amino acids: CASSTTPGTSDYEQYF. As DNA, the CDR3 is TGTGCCAGTAGTACAACCCCCGGGACTAGCGACTACGAGCAGTACTTC.

The CDR3 coding sequence is TGTGCCAGTACGGTACGAGGGGACACTGAAGCTTTCTTT. This codes for CASTVRGDTEAFF. V gene TRBV19 combines with J gene TRBJ1-1, with a weak D call TRBD1 (5 bases). Germline loops: CDR1 LNHDA, CDR2 SQIVND (reference sequence). CDR3 length: 13 amino acids. The germline V and J ends were trimmed by 7 bases and 3 bases, with 12 bases remaining between them. Full variable domain (remainder filled in from reference TRBV19 and TRBJ1-1): DGGITQSPKYLFRKEGQNVTLSCEQNLNHDAMYWYRQDPGQGLRLIYYSQIVNDFQKGDIAEGYSVSREKKESFPLTVTSAQKNPTAFYLCASTVRGDTEAFFGQGTRLTVV.

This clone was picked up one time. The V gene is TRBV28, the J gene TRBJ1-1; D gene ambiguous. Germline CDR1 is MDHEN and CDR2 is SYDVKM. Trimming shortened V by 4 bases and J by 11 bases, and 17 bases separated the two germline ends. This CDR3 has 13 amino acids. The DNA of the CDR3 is TGTGCCAGCAGTTCGACATCCCGAGGTGGGGCTTTCTTT. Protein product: CASSSTSRGGAFF.

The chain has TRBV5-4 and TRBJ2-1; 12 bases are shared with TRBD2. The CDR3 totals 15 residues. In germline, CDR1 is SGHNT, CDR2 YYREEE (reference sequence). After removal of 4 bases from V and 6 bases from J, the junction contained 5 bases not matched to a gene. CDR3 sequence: CASSQGLAGPNEQFF. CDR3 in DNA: TGTGCCAGCAGCCAGGGACTAGCGGGCCCCAATGAGCAGTTCTTC.

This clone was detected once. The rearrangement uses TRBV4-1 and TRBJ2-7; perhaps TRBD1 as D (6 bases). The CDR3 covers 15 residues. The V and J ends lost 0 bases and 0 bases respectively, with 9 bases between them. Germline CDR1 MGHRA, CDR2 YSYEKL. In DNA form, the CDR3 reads TGCGCCAGCAGCCAAGAGGCCAGGGGCTCCTACGAGCAGTACTTC. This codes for CASSQEARGSYEQYF.

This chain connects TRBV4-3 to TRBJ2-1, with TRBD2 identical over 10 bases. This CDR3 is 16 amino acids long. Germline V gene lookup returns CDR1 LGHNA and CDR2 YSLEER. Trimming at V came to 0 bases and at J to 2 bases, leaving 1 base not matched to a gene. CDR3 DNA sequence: TGCGCCAGCAGCCAAGAGGGGACTAGCGCCTACAATGAGCAGTTCTTC. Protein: CASSQEGTSAYNEQFF.

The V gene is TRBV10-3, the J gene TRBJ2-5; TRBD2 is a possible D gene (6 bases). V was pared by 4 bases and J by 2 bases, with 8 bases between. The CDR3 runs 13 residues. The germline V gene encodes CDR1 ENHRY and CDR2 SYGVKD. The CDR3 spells CAISGGAQETQYF. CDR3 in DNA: TGTGCCATCAGTGGCGGGGCTCAAGAGACCCAGTACTTC.

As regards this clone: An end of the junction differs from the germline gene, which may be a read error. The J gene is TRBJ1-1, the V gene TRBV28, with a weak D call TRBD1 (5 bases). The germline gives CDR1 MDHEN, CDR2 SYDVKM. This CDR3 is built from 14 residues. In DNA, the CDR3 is TGCGCCAGCAGTTTCCAGGGTCCGAACACTGAAGCTTTCTTT. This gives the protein CASSFQGPNTEAFF. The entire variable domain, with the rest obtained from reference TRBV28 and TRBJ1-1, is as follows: DVKVTQSSRYLVKRTGEKVFLECVQDMDHENMFWYRQDPGLGLRLIYFSYDVKMKEKGDIPEGYSVSREKKERFSLILESASTNQTSMYLCASSFQGPNTEAFFGQGTRLTVV.